This T cell receptor beta chain was sequenced for a study of CD8 T cells in ankylosing spondylitis. This clonotype was seen only a few times. Its specificity is unknown. Quantitative molecular-barcoded 5'-RACE generated the TCR beta libraries. TCRdb reanalysed the 5' RACE reads using MiXCR and keeps one entry per CDR3 protein. The sample records approximately 540,000 distinct CDR3 sequences, about an eighth being singletons. Study observations and caveats: Blood of patients with ankylosing spondylitis appeared to be characterized by a TCR beta motif of about 8 highly homologous variants. According to the report, clones linked to the disease were significantly enriched in matched synovial fluid samples taken from ankylosing spondylitis patients. A CD8+ phenotype characterized the disease-linked clones, which were relatively rare in peripheral blood.

The CDR3 totals 22 residues. The V and J ends lost 0 bases and 5 bases respectively, with 32 bases between them. From germline, CDR1 is SGHDN and CDR2 FVKESK. The sequencing input was blood, either unsorted or a sorted T cell fraction (not recorded which). This chain uses TRBV14 with TRBJ2-1; possible D gene TRBD2, 6 bases. This TCR was recovered from a male donor with ankylosing spondylitis. The CDR3 protein is CASSQEPKVFFAGRLGNNEQFF. The CDR3 nucleotides are TGTGCCAGCAGCCAAGAACCGAAGGTGTTCTTTGCGGGGAGACTGGGAAACAATGAGCAGTTCTTC.